A single sample gave rise to the 7 T cell receptor beta chains below, sequenced in a study of T-cell reconstitution after alpha-beta-depleted transplantation in children. A TCRbeta library incorporating unique molecular identifiers was prepared. TCRdb reprocessed the PCR reads with MiXCR, giving one entry per CDR3 protein. The repertoire includes about 200,000 distinct CDR3 sequences, roughly 6% of them detected once, and about 5% sits in the top ten. Source: PBMCs, taken before TCRalphabeta/CD19-depleted stem cell transplant. The receptors shown here come from a girl under three years old with combined immunodeficiency, due to receive a stem cell transplant.

Many counts were recorded for this clonotype. The chain has TRBV11-2 and TRBJ2-7, with D hard to call. Trimming stripped 2 bases from V and 5 bases from J, with 1 base between. The CDR3 covers 10 residues. CDR1 SGHAT and CDR2 FQNNGV come from the germline V gene. The CDR3 DNA is TGTGCCAGCAGCTTACACGAGCAGTACTTC. This gives the protein CASSLHEQYF. The full variable domain, with the rest looked up from reference TRBV11-2 and TRBJ2-7, is EAGVAQSPRYKIIEKRQSVAFWCNPISGHATLYWYQQILGQGPKLLIQFQNNGVVDDSQLPKDRFSAERLKGVDSTLKIQPAKLEDSAVYLCASSLHEQYFGPGTRLTVT.

This clonotype has at least ten counts. The CDR3 sequence: CASSGLNTRQLPYEQYF. CDR3 bases: TGTGCCAGCAGCGGCTTAAACACGAGACAGCTACCCTACGAGCAGTACTTC. This chain links TRBV12-3 or TRBV12-4 with TRBJ2-7, with D possibly matching TRBD1 (5 bases). The CDR3 loop spans 17 amino acids. Trimming stripped 6 bases from V and 2 bases from J, with 23 bases between.

This clonotype was picked up many times. The genes are TRBV25-1 and TRBJ1-2; 9 positions agree with TRBD1. Germline V CDR1 and CDR2: MGHDK, SYGVNS. V shed 5 bases and J 6 bases; nucleotides not matched to a gene: 10. This CDR3 comprises 15 residues. This chain's CDR3 is CASSTRDREWDGYTF. The DNA of the CDR3 is TGTGCCAGCAGTACACGGGACAGGGAGTGGGATGGCTACACCTTC.

This clonotype was observed many times. The chain joins TRBV29-1 to TRBJ2-7; 8 nucleotides align to TRBD1. CDR1 is SQVTM, CDR2 ANQGSEA, per germline. The CDR3 runs to 14 residues. Trimming cost V 4 bases and J 0 bases; bases outside gene matches: 5. The CDR3 spells CSVADRGHSYEQYF. The CDR3 DNA reads as TGCAGCGTTGCAGACAGGGGTCACTCCTACGAGCAGTACTTC.

This clonotype has at least ten counts. The conserved final phenylalanine or tryptophan is absent from the CDR3, which likely points to a read error. The DNA is omitted, as the CDR3 cannot be located on it reliably, and the CDR3 follows TCRdb's listing. The chain joins TRBV3-1 to TRBJ2-3; the table calls TRBD2, which could not be checked here. The germline gives CDR1 LGHDT, CDR2 YNNKEL (reference sequence). Termini included, the CDR3 measures 10 amino acids. The CDR3 spells CASSQEKDWP.

This clonotype has ten or more counts. The chain has TRBV12-3 or TRBV12-4 and TRBJ1-2; 11 bases are a match to TRBD1. V dropped 6 bases and J dropped 4; count of bases not matched to a gene: 7. The CDR3 covers 15 residues. As DNA, the CDR3 is TGTGCCAGCAGCCAAGGACAGGGGGCTATCTATGGCTACACCTTC. This codes for CASSQGQGAIYGYTF.

This clonotype was detected ten times or more. J is TRBJ2-5 and V is TRBV15; 8 bases are shared with TRBD1. Germline CDR1 LNHNV, CDR2 YYDKDF (reference sequence). The J segment lost 2 bases and the V segment lost 1 base, leaving 3 bases of the junction unmatched. CDR3 length: 15 residues. The CDR3 bases are TGTGCCACCAGCAGAGCCAGGGGGCGTCAAGAGACCCAGTACTTC. It yields the protein CATSRARGRQETQYF.